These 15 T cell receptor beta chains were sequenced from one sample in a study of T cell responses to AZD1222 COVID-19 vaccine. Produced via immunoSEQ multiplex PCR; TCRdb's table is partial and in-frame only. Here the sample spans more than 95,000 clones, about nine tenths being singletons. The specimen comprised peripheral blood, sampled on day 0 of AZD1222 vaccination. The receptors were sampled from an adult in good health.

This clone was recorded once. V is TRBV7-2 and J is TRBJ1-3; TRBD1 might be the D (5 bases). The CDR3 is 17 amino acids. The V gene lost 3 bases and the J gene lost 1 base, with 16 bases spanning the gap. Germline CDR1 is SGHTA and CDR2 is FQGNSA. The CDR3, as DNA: TGTGCCAGCAGCTTGAGGGGTGTAGTTAGGTCTGGAAACACCATATATTTT. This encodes CASSLRGVVRSGNTIYF. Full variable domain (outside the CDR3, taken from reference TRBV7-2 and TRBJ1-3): GAGVSQSPSNKVTEKGKDVELRCDPISGHTALYWYRQSLGQGLEFLIYFQGNSAPDKSGLPSDRFSAERTGGSVSTLTIQRTQQEDSAVYLCASSLRGVVRSGNTIYFGEGSWLTVV.

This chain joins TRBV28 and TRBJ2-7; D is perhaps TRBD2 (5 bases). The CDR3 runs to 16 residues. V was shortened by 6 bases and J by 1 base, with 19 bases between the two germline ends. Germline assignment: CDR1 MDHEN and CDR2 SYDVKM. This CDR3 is CASRGHGSGKSYEQYF. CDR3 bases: TGTGCCAGCAGGGGTCACGGAAGCGGAAAATCCTACGAGCAGTACTTC. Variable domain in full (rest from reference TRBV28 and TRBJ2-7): DVKVTQSSRYLVKRTGEKVFLECVQDMDHENMFWYRQDPGLGLRLIYFSYDVKMKEKGDIPEGYSVSREKKERFSLILESASTNQTSMYLCASRGHGSGKSYEQYFGPGTRLTVT.

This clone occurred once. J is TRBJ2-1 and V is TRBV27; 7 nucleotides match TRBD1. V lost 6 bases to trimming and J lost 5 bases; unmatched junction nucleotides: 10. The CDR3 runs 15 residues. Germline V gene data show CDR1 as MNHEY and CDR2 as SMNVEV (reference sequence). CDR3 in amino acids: CASSATGRWDNEQFF. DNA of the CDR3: TGTGCCAGCAGCGCGACAGGGCGTTGGGACAATGAGCAGTTCTTC.

CDR3 nucleotides: TGTGCCTGGGCCAGGGGGCGCCAAGAGACCCAGTACTTC. This encodes CAWARGRQETQYF. The chain links TRBV30 to TRBJ2-5; 8 bases are shared with TRBD1. Germline trimming cut 5 bases from V and 1 base from J; bases unmatched to any gene: 3. Germline V lookup: CDR1 GTSNPN, CDR2 SVGIG (reference sequence). The CDR3 extends over 13 amino acids.

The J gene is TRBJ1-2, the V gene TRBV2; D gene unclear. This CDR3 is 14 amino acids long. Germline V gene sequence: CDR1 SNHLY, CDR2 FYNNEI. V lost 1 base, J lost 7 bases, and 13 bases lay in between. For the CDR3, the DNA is TGTGCCAGCAGTGAAGAGGCAGAGATAGGTGGCTACACCTTC. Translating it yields CASSEEAEIGGYTF.

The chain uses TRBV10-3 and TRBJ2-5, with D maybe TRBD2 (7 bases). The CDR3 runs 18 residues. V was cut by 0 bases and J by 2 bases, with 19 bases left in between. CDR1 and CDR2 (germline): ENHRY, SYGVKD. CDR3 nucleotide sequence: TGTGCCATCAGTGAGTCATCGGGGGGCCTCCCCCATCAAGAGACCCAGTACTTC. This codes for CAISESSGGLPHQETQYF.

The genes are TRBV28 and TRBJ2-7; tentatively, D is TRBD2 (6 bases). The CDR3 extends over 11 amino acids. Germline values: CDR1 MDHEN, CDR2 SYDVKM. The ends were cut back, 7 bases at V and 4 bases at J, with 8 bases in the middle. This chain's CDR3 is CASKDYYEQYF. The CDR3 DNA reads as TGTGCCAGCAAGGACTATTACGAGCAGTACTTC.

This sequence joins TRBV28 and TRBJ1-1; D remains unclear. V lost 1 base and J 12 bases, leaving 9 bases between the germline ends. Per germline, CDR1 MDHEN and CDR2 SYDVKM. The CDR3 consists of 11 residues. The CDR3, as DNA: TGTGCCAGCAGTTTATACGTGGGGTCTTTCTTT. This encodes CASSLYVGSFF.

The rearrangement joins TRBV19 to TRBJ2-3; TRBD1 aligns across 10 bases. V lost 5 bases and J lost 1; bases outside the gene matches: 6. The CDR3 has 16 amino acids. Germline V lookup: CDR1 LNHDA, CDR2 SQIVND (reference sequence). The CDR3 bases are TGTGCCAGTAGTCCTCGGGGACAGGGGCGCACAGATACGCAGTATTTT. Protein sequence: CASSPRGQGRTDTQYF.

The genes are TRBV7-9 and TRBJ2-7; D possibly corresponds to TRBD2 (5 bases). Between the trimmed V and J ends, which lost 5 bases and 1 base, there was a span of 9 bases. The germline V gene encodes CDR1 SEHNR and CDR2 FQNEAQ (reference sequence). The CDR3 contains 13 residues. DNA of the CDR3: TGTGCCAGCAGCCCGGACTGGTCCTACGAGCAGTACTTC. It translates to CASSPDWSYEQYF. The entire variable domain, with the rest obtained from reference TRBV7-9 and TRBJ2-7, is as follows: DTGVSQNPRHKITKRGQNVTFRCDPISEHNRLYWYRQTLGQGPEFLTYFQNEAQLEKSRLLSDRFSAERPKGSFSTLEIQRTEQGDSAMYLCASSPDWSYEQYFGPGTRLTVT.

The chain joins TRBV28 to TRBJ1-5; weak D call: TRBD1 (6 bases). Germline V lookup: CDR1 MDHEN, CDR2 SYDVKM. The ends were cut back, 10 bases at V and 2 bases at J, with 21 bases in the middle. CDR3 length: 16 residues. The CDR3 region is CANIPNREGGNQPQHF. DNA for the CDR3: TGTGCCAACATCCCTAACAGGGAGGGCGGCAATCAGCCCCAGCATTTT.

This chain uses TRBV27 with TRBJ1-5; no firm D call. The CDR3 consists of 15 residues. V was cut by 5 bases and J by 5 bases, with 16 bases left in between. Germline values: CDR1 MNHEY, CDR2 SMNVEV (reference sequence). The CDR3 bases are TGTGCCAGCAGTCCCTCGACCGGAGGGTATCAGCCCCAGCATTTT. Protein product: CASSPSTGGYQPQHF.

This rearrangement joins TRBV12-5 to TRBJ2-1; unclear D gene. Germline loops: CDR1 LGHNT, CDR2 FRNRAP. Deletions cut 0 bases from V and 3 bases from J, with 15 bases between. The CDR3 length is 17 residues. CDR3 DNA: TGTGCTAGTGGTTTGGTATTGGCGAGTCCCAACTACAATGAGCAGTTCTTC. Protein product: CASGLVLASPNYNEQFF.

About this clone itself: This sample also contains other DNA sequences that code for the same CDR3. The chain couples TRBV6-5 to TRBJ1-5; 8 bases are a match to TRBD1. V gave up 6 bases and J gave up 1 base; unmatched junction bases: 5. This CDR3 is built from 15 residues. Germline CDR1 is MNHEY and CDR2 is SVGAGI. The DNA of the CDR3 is TGTGCCAGCAGGAGAGACAGGGGCAGCAATCAGCCCCAGCATTTT. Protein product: CASRRDRGSNQPQHF.

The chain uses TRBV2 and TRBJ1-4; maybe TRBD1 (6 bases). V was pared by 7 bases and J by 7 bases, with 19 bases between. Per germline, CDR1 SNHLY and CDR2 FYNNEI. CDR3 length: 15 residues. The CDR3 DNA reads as TGTGCCAGCACCTGGGGGCAGGGGAAAGGTGAAAAACTGTTTTTT. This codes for CASTWGQGKGEKLFF.